This T cell receptor (beta chain) emerged from a study of OX40 agonist ivuxolimab in advanced cancers. Study-wide context: A diagnosis of hepatocellular carcinoma, melanoma, renal cell or head and neck cancer was present in dose-escalation patients.

The V segment lost 4 bases and the J segment 5 bases; nucleotides outside the gene matches: 9. The CDR3 is 16 amino acids. The germline gives CDR1 SGHNT, CDR2 YENEEA. Only in-frame clones appear in the TCRdb table, and some are missing; sequencing was by immunoSEQ multiplex PCR. The table records roughly 120,000 clones, roughly 87% of them present only once. Sequences were derived from CD4+ or CD8+ T cells sorted from blood, sampled in a trial of the OX40 agonist ivuxolimab. This chain joins TRBV11-3 and TRBJ2-3; 10 bases fit TRBD1. The clonotype was recovered from an adult with an advanced solid tumor such as melanoma, head and neck, liver or kidney cancer. The CDR3 bases are TGTGCCAGCAGCTCAGGACCCGGGACAGGGGAAGATACGCAGTATTTT. Translated, it gives CASSSGPGTGEDTQYF. Full variable domain (rest looked up from reference TRBV11-3 and TRBJ2-3): EAGVVQSPRYKIIEKKQPVAFWCNPISGHNTLYWYLQNLGQGPELLIRYENEEAVDDSQLPKDRFSAERLKGVDSTLKIQPAELGDSAVYLCASSSGPGTGEDTQYFGPGTRLTVL.